The rows below give T cell receptor beta chains drawn from one sample of a study of cytomegalovirus exposure and HLA in healthy donors. Produced via immunoSEQ multiplex PCR; TCRdb's table is partial and in-frame only. The data show some 80,000 clones, 78% seen once. Sequenced input: PBMCs. All receptors derive from a man aged 35 to 55 in good health and CMV-seronegative. The CDR3 runs from the conserved cysteine through the conserved F or W. Each record gives: CDR3 length, D gene, clone size, V gene, J gene, CDR3 protein, CDR3 DNA. A D gene is named only where the DNA matches it firmly. Clone size is given for some rows only: seen once, a few or many times, or a class if the clone is expanded.

>14|TRBD1|.|TRBV28|TRBJ2-3
CASRLGQGRNTQYF
TGTGCCAGCAGATTAGGACAGGGGAGGAATACGCAGTATTTT
>16|.|.|TRBV28|TRBJ1-1
CASSSSRLIRNTEAFF
TGTGCCAGCAGTTCTAGCCGCCTAATACGGAACACTGAAGCTTTCTTT
>15|TRBD2|once|TRBV28|TRBJ2-2
CASRLAGAGTGELFF
TGTGCCAGTAGACTAGCGGGAGCGGGAACCGGGGAGCTGTTTTTT
>15|TRBD2|.|TRBV9|TRBJ2-1
CASSEGGTSNNEQFF
TGTGCCAGCAGCGAGGGCGGGACTAGCAACAATGAGCAGTTCTTC
>16|.|.|TRBV12-5|TRBJ1-5
CASGFGGPREDQPQHF
TGTGCTAGTGGTTTTGGTGGACCGAGGGAGGATCAGCCCCAGCATTTT
>15|.|.|TRBV6-1|TRBJ2-6
CATQPPEAGANVLTF
TGTGCCACCCAACCCCCGGAGGCCGGGGCCAACGTCCTGACTTTC
>15|TRBD1|few|TRBV9|TRBJ2-1
CASSPRQGNYNEQFF
TGTGCCAGCAGCCCGAGACAGGGTAATTACAATGAGCAGTTCTTC
>14|.|.|TRBV25-1|TRBJ1-5
CASSEVGLDQPQHF
TGTGCCAGCAGTGAAGTGGGGCTCGATCAGCCCCAGCATTTT
>15|TRBD1|.|TRBV28|TRBJ1-6
CASSLGDRAFSPLHF
TGTGCCAGCAGTTTAGGGGACAGGGCTTTCTCACCCCTCCACTTT
>14|.|.|TRBV6-1|TRBJ2-6
CASSTESRANVLTF
TGTGCCAGCAGCACAGAGTCTAGGGCCAACGTCCTGACTTTC
>13|.|.|TRBV19|TRBJ2-7
CASSIRLNYEQYF
TGTGCCAGTAGTATCAGACTGAACTACGAGCAGTACTTC
>16|TRBD1|.|TRBV7-2|TRBJ1-5
CASSGWATGGNQPQHF
TGTGCCAGCAGCGGGTGGGCGACAGGGGGCAATCAGCCCCAGCATTTT
>13|.|.|TRBV5-1|TRBJ2-7
CASSPPGSYEQYF
TGCGCCAGCAGCCCCCCCGGTAGCTACGAGCAGTACTTC
>14|TRBD1|.|TRBV11-2|TRBJ1-1
CASSFDRGNTEAFF
TGTGCCAGCAGCTTCGACAGGGGAAACACTGAAGCTTTCTTT
>15|TRBD2|.|TRBV6-6|TRBJ2-7
CASSYSTSGSYEQYF
TGTGCCAGCAGTTACTCTACTAGCGGCTCCTACGAGCAGTACTTC
>13|.|few|TRBV13|TRBJ2-7
CASSLWHPYEQYF
TGTGCCAGCAGCTTATGGCACCCCTACGAGCAGTACTTC
>13|.|medium-sized|TRBV7-2|TRBJ1-2
CASSSGGGYGYTF
TGTGCCAGCAGCTCGGGGGGCGGATATGGCTACACCTTC
>17|TRBD2|few|TRBV28|TRBJ2-7
CASSLPWTSGIPGEQYF
TGTGCCAGCAGTTTACCTTGGACTAGCGGGATTCCGGGCGAGCAGTACTTC
>13|.|.|TRBV9|TRBJ1-1
CASSVVESTEAFF
TGTGCCAGCAGCGTGGTCGAGAGCACTGAAGCTTTCTTT
>18|.|.|TRBV4-2|TRBJ1-2
CASSQDPGVGTATYGYTF
TGTGCCAGCAGCCAAGACCCAGGGGTGGGTACCGCGACCTATGGCTACACCTTC
>14|TRBD1|.|TRBV10-3|TRBJ1-5
CAISVTGGNQPQHF
TGTGCCATCAGTGTGACAGGGGGCAATCAGCCCCAGCATTTT
>14|TRBD1|.|TRBV5-1|TRBJ2-7
CASSWGQGPYEQYF
TGCGCCAGCAGCTGGGGACAGGGGCCCTACGAGCAGTACTTC
>18|TRBD1|.|TRBV7-9|TRBJ2-1
CASSRAGDRGWSYNEQFF
TGTGCCAGCAGTCGCGCTGGAGACAGGGGGTGGTCCTACAATGAGCAGTTCTTC
>16|.|few|TRBV4-1|TRBJ2-1
CASSRFKAPDINEQFF
TGCGCCAGCAGCCGCTTCAAGGCCCCTGACATCAATGAGCAGTTCTTC
>15|.|few|TRBV5-6|TRBJ1-5
CASSQGWKTEQPQHF
TGTGCCAGCAGCCAAGGATGGAAGACAGAACAGCCCCAGCATTTT
>15|TRBD2|.|TRBV5-1|TRBJ2-1
CASSRGLASYNEQFF
TGCGCCAGCAGCCGCGGACTAGCGTCCTACAATGAGCAGTTCTTC
>15|TRBD1|.|TRBV9|TRBJ1-1
CASSGPGQGNFRAFF
TGTGCCAGCAGCGGGCCGGGACAGGGAAATTTTCGGGCTTTCTTT
>15|TRBD2|.|TRBV7-9|TRBJ2-1
CASSLSGRAYNEQFF
TGTGCCAGCAGCCTTAGCGGGAGAGCCTACAATGAGCAGTTCTTC
>14|.|once|TRBV7-8|TRBJ1-1
CASRFDSVNTEAFF
TGTGCCAGCAGGTTCGACAGTGTGAACACTGAAGCTTTCTTT
>15|.|.|TRBV5-1|TRBJ1-3
CASSLGGGLKNTIYF
TGCGCCAGCAGCTTGGGGGGGGGCCTCAAAAACACCATATATTTT
>16|TRBD2|.|TRBV19|TRBJ2-1
CASSIFGTSINNEQFF
TGTGCCAGTAGTATATTCGGGACTAGCATCAACAATGAGCAGTTCTTC
>14|.|few|TRBV6-5|TRBJ2-2
CASSLGHLTGELFF
TGTGCCAGCAGTTTAGGACATCTCACCGGGGAGCTGTTTTTT
>14|.|few|TRBV4-1|TRBJ2-2
CASSRGDITGELFF
TGCGCCAGCAGCCGAGGGGACATAACCGGGGAGCTGTTTTTT
>12|.|few|TRBV29-1|TRBJ2-7
CSVEFPGNEQYF
TGCAGCGTTGAATTTCCGGGGAACGAGCAGTACTTC
>13|TRBD2|once|TRBV7-9|TRBJ2-1
CASRQAGEDEQFF
TGTGCCAGCAGACAAGCGGGAGAGGATGAGCAGTTCTTC
>15|TRBD2|.|TRBV13|TRBJ2-7
CASSLPGGRNHEQYF
TGTGCCAGCAGCTTACCGGGCGGGAGAAACCACGAGCAGTACTTC
>15|.|.|TRBV10-3|TRBJ2-7
CAISATGGGSGEQYF
TGTGCCATCAGTGCGACGGGGGGCGGCAGTGGCGAGCAGTACTTC
>15|.|.|TRBV9|TRBJ2-5
CASSVATGQQETQYF
TGTGCCAGCAGCGTAGCTACCGGACAGCAAGAGACCCAGTACTTC
>14|.|.|TRBV2|TRBJ1-4
CASSEWRAGEKLFF
TGTGCCAGCAGTGAATGGAGGGCGGGGGAAAAACTGTTTTTT
>11|.|.|TRBV28|TRBJ2-7
CASKRSYEQYF
TGTGCCAGCAAGCGAAGCTACGAGCAGTACTTC
>14|.|.|TRBV2|TRBJ2-1
CASADGRGSAEQFF
TGTGCCAGCGCAGATGGCAGGGGCAGCGCTGAGCAGTTCTTC
>14|TRBD2|.|TRBV12-5|TRBJ2-7
CATSGNLLAYEQYF
TGTGCTACTAGCGGGAACCTTCTTGCCTACGAGCAGTACTTC
>19|TRBD1|.|TRBV28|TRBJ1-2
CASSSPRDRWNRANYGYTF
TGTGCCAGCAGTTCCCCTCGGGACAGGTGGAATAGGGCTAACTATGGCTACACCTTC
>14|TRBD1|.|TRBV29-1|TRBJ1-2
CSVGEGTVLYGYTF
TGCAGCGTTGGTGAAGGGACAGTCCTCTATGGCTACACCTTC
>15|.|.|TRBV30|TRBJ2-2
CAWSPRTVSTGELFF
TGTGCCTGGAGCCCCCGGACAGTCTCTACCGGGGAGCTGTTTTTT
>14|.|.|TRBV25-1|TRBJ2-1
CASSEHSLGNEQFF
TGTGCCAGCAGTGAACATAGCTTGGGCAATGAGCAGTTCTTC
>15|TRBD2|.|TRBV28|TRBJ2-7
CASSLSGREQDEQYF
TGTGCCAGCAGTTTATCCGGGCGGGAGCAGGACGAGCAGTACTTC
>14|TRBD1|once|TRBV28|TRBJ2-7
CASSKGTGRYEQYF
TGTGCCAGCAGTAAAGGGACAGGGCGGTACGAGCAGTACTTC
>14|TRBD1|.|TRBV6-1|TRBJ1-2
CASIDRVIFYGYTF
TGTGCCAGCATCGACAGGGTTATTTTCTATGGCTACACCTTC
>15|.|.|TRBV18|TRBJ1-2
CASSPGEGVSYGYTF
TGTGCCAGCTCACCAGGCGAGGGGGTTAGCTATGGCTACACCTTC
>13|TRBD1|.|TRBV29-1|TRBJ1-5
CSVLGQGDQPQHF
TGCAGCGTTCTGGGACAGGGAGATCAGCCCCAGCATTTT